This T cell receptor beta chain is drawn from a study of blood T cell repertoires in COVID-19. Assay used: immunoSEQ multiplex PCR; TCRdb lists only in-frame clones, some missing. Of roughly 95,000 clones in the sample, approximately 78% were seen once. The CDR3 consists of 13 residues. V gave up 2 bases and J gave up 4 bases, with 8 bases separating them. The germline CDR1 and CDR2 sequences are MNHEY and SVGAGI. The chain links TRBV6-5 to TRBJ1-1; the D gene is possibly TRBD1 (5 bases). Specimen: peripheral blood. This TCR came from a man aged 45-65 years with active or convalescent COVID-19. The CDR3 sequence: CASSYIGGTEAFF. As DNA, the CDR3 is TGTGCCAGCAGTTACATCGGGGGCACTGAAGCTTTCTTT.